This T cell receptor (beta chain) was documented in a study of human T cells and chemical hapten exposure. Study overall: TCR yield per sample varied, mainly due to pooled library volumes.

Unfractionated whole blood was the source from which total RNA was extracted. As concerns this clonotype: Its antigen is not identified.

Study-level points and caveats: There was no change with DPC sensitization in TCRs above 1 in 1000 frequency.

This CDR3 comprises 16 residues. V lost 2 bases, J lost 4 bases, and 11 bases stayed unmatched. The germline gives CDR1 DFQATT, CDR2 SNEGSKA (reference sequence). Per the original methods: Samples had a median of around 100,000 TCRs, ranging roughly 20,000 to 690,600. One entry per CDR3 protein, called by TCRdb with MiXCR from the 5' RACE reads. It is TCRdb's table, rather than the study itself, that gives the V and J calls and clone size. Among 110,000 or so distinct CDR3 sequences listed, approximately 20% were seen once. This receptor was obtained from a human donor in good health. The genes are TRBV20-1 and TRBJ2-5, with 9 positions matching TRBD1. The CDR3 DNA reads TGCAGTGCTAGATCCGGGACAGGGTTCCGAGCAGAGACCCAGTACTTC. Encoded protein: CSARSGTGFRAETQYF.